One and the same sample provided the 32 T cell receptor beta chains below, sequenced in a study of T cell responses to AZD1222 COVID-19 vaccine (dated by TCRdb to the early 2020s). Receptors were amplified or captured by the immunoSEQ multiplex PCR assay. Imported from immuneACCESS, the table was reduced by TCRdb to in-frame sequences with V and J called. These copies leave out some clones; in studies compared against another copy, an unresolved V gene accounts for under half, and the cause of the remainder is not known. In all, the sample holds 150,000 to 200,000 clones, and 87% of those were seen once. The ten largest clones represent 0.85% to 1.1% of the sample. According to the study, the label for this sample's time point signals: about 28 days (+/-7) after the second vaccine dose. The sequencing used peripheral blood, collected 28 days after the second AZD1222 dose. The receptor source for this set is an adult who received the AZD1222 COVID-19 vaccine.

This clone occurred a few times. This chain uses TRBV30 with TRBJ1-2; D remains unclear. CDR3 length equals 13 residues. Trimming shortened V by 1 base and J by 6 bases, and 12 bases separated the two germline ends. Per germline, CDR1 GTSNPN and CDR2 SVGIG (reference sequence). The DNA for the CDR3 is TGTGCCTGGAGTGGTACAGAATTTGATGGCTACACCTTC. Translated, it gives CAWSGTEFDGYTF.

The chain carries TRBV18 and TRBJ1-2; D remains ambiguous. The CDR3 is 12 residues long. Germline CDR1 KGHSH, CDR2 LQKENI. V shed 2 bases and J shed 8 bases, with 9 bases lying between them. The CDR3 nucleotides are TGTGCCAGCTCACCAATGGATGCGGGCTACACCTTC. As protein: CASSPMDAGYTF. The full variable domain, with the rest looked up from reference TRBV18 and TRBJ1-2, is NAGVMQNPRHLVRRRGQEARLRCSPMKGHSHVYWYRQLPEEGLKFMVYLQKENIIDESGMPKERFSAEFPKEGPSILRIQQVVRGDSAAYFCASSPMDAGYTFGSGTRLTVV.

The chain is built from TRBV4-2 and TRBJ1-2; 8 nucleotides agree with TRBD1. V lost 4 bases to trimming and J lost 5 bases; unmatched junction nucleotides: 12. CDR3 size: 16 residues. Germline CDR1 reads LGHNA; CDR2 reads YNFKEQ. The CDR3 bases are TGTGCCAGCAGCCGCTCGGACAGGGCAACGAGGTATGGCTACACCTTC. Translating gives CASSRSDRATRYGYTF.

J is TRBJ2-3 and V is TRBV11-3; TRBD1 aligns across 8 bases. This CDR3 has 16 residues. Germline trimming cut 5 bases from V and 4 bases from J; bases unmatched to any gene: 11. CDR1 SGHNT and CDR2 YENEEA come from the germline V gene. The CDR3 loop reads CASSPGTGRPADTQYF. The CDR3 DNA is TGTGCCAGCAGCCCCGGGACAGGCCGGCCGGCAGATACGCAGTATTTT.

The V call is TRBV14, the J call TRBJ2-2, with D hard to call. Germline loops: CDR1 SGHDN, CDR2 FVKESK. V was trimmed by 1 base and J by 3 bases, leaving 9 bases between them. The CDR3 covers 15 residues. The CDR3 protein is CASSQVSPYTGELFF. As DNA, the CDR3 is TGTGCCAGCAGCCAAGTTAGCCCTTACACCGGGGAGCTGTTTTTT. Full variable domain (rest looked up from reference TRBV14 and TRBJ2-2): EAGVTQFPSHSVIEKGQTVTLRCDPISGHDNLYWYRRVMGKEIKFLLHFVKESKQDESGMPNNRFLAERTGGTYSTLKVQPAELEDSGVYFCASSQVSPYTGELFFGEGSRLTVL.

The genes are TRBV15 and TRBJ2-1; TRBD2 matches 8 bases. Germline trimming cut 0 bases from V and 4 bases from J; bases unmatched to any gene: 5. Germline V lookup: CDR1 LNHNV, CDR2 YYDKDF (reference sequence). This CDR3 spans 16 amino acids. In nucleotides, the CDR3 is TGTGCCACCAGCAGAGAACTAGCGGCAGTATACAATGAGCAGTTCTTC. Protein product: CATSRELAAVYNEQFF.

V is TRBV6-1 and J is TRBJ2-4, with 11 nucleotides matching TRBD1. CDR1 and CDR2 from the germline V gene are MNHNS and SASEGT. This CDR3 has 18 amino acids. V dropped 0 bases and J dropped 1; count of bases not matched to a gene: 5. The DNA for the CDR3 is TGTGCCAGCAGTGAAGCCGGGTGGGACAGGGGGGCCAAAAACATTCAGTACTTC. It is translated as CASSEAGWDRGAKNIQYF.

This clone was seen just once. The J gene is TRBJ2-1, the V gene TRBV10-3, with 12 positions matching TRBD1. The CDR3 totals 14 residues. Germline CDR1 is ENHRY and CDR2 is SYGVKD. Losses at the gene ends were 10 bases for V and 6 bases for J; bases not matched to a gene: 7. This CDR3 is CATLGQGASNEQFF. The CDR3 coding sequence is TGTGCCACCTTGGGACAGGGGGCTTCCAATGAGCAGTTCTTC.

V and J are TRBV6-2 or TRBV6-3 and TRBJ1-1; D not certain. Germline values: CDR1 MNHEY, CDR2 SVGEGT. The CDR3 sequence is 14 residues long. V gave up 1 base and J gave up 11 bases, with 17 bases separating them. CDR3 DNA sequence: TGTGCCAGCAGTTACTTAGCCCTTGCCAGTGGCGCTTTCTTT. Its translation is CASSYLALASGAFF.

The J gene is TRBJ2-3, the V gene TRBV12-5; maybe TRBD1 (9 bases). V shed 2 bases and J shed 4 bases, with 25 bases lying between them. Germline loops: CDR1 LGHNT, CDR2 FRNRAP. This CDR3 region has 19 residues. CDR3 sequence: CASGLLGLIAGTGSDTQYF. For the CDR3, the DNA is TGTGCTAGTGGTTTGTTAGGGCTTATAGCGGGGACAGGGTCAGATACGCAGTATTTT.

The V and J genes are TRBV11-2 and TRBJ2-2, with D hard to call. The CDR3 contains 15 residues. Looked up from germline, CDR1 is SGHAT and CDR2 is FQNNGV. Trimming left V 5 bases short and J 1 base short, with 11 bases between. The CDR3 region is CASSMVWMNTGELFF. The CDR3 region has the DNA TGTGCCAGCAGCATGGTTTGGATGAACACCGGGGAGCTGTTTTTT.

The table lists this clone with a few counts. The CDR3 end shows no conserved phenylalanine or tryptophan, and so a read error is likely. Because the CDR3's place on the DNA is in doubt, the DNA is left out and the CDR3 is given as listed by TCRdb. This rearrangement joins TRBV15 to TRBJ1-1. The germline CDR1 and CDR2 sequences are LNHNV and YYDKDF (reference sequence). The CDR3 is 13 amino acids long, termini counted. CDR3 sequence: CATSRDGRGRLGT.

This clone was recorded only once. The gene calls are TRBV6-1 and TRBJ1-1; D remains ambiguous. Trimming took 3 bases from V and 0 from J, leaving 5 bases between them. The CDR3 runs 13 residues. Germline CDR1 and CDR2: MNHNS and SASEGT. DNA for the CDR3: TGTGCCAGCAGTGAGCGGATGAACACTGAAGCTTTCTTT. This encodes CASSERMNTEAFF.

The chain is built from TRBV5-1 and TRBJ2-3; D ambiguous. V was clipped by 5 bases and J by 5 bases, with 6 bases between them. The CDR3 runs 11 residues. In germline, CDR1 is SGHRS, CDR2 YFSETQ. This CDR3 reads CASRNRDTQYF. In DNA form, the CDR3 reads TGCGCCAGCAGGAATCGAGATACGCAGTATTTT.

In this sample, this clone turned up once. CDR3 nucleotides: TGTGCCAGCAGCTTAGGGGGGGGGACAGAAGCTTTCTTT. This codes for CASSLGGGTEAFF. The chain links TRBV7-8 to TRBJ1-1, with TRBD1 as a possible D gene (6 bases). The germline V and J ends were trimmed by 1 base and 8 bases, with 11 bases remaining between them. The CDR3 spans 13 residues. Looked up from germline, CDR1 is SGHVS and CDR2 is FQNEAQ. Drawing the rest from reference TRBV7-8 and TRBJ1-1, the complete variable domain is GAGVSQSPRYKVAKRGQDVALRCDPISGHVSLFWYQQALGQGPEFLTYFQNEAQLDKSGLPSDRFFAERPEGSVSTLKIQRTQQEDSAVYLCASSLGGGTEAFFGQGTRLTVV.

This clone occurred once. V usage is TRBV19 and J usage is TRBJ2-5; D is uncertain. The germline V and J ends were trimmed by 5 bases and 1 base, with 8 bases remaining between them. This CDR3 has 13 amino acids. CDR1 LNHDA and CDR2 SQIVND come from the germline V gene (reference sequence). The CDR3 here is CASSELIQETQYF. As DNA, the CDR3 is TGTGCCAGTAGTGAGCTGATCCAAGAGACCCAGTACTTC. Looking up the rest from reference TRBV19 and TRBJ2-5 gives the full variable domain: DGGITQSPKYLFRKEGQNVTLSCEQNLNHDAMYWYRQDPGQGLRLIYYSQIVNDFQKGDIAEGYSVSREKKESFPLTVTSAQKNPTAFYLCASSELIQETQYFGPGTRLLVL.

The CDR3 DNA sequence: TGTGCCAGCTCACAGGACAGGGACAATGAGCAGTTCTTC. This gives the protein CASSQDRDNEQFF. The rearrangement joins TRBV18 to TRBJ2-1, with 8 bases fitting TRBD1. CDR1 and CDR2 (germline): KGHSH, LQKENI. The CDR3 has 13 residues. V lost 4 bases to trimming and J lost 5 bases; unmatched junction nucleotides: 1.

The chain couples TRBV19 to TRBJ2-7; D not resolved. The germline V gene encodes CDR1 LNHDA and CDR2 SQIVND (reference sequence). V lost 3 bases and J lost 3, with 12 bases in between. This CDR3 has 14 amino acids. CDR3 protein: CASSIGTNSYEQYF. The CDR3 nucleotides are TGTGCCAGTAGTATTGGCACCAATAGCTACGAGCAGTACTTC. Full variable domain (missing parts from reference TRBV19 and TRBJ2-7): DGGITQSPKYLFRKEGQNVTLSCEQNLNHDAMYWYRQDPGQGLRLIYYSQIVNDFQKGDIAEGYSVSREKKESFPLTVTSAQKNPTAFYLCASSIGTNSYEQYFGPGTRLTVT.

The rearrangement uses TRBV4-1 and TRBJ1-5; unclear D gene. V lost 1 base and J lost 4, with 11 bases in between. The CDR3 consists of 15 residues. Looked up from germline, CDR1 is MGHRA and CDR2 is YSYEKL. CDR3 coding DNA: TGCGCCAGCAGCCAAGCTTTAGGGAGTAATCAGCCCCAGCATTTT. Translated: CASSQALGSNQPQHF.

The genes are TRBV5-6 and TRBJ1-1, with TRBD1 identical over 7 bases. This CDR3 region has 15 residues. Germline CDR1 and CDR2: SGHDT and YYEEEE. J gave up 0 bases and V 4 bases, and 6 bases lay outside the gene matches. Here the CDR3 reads CASSNPQGLNTEAFF. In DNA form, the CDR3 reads TGTGCCAGCAGCAACCCACAGGGGTTGAACACTGAAGCTTTCTTT.

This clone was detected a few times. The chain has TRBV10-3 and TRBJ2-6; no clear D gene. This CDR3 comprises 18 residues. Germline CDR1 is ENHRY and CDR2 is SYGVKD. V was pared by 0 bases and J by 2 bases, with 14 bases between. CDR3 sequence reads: CAISESTGRKAGANVLTF. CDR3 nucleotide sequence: TGTGCCATCAGTGAGTCTACGGGCAGGAAAGCTGGGGCCAACGTCCTGACTTTC.

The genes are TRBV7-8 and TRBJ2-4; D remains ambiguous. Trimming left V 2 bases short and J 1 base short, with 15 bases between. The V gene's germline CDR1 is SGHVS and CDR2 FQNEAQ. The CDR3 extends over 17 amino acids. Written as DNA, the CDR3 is TGTGCCAGCAGCTTAAAGGGCGTGGGGTTTGCCAAAAACATTCAGTACTTC. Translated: CASSLKGVGFAKNIQYF.

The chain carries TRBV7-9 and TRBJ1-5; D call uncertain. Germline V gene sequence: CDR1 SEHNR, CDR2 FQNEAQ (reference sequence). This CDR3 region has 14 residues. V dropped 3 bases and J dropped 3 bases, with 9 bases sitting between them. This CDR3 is CASSFMGFNQPQHF. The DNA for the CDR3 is TGTGCCAGCAGCTTTATGGGTTTCAATCAGCCCCAGCATTTT.

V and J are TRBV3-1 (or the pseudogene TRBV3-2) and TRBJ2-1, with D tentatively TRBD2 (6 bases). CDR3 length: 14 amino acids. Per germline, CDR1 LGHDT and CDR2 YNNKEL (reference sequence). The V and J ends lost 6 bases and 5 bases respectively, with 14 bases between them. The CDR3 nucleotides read TGTGCCAGCAGTCTTCGTGGAGGGGACAATGAGCAGTTCTTC. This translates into CASSLRGGDNEQFF.

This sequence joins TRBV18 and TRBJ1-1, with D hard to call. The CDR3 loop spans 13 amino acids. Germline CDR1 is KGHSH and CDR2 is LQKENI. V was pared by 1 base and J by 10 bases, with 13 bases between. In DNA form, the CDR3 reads TGTGCCAGCTCACCACTCACCGACGATGGAGCTTTCTTT. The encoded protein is CASSPLTDDGAFF.

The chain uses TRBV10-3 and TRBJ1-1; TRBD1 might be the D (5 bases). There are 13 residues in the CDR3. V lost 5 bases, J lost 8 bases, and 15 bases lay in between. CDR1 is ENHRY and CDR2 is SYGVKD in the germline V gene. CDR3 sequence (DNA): TGTGCCATCAGTCCGAAGACAGCCAACGAAGCTTTCTTT. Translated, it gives CAISPKTANEAFF.

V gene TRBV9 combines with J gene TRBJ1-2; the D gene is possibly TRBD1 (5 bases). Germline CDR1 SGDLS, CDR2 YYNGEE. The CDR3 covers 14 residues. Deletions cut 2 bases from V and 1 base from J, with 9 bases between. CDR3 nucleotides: TGTGCCAGCAGCGTCACGACAGTTAACTATGGCTACACCTTC. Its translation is CASSVTTVNYGYTF.

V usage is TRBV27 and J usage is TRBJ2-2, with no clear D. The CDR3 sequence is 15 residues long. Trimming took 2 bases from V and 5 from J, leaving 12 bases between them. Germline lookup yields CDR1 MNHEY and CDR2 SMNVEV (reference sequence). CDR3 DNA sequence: TGTGCCAGCAGTTTAAACCTTTTGCCGACCGGGGAGCTGTTTTTT. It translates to CASSLNLLPTGELFF.

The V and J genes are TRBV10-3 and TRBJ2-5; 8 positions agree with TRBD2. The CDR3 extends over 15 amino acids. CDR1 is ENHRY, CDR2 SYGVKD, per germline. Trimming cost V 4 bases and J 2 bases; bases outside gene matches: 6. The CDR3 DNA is TGTGCCATCAGTGCCCAGCGGGGGACTCAAGAGACCCAGTACTTC. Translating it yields CAISAQRGTQETQYF.

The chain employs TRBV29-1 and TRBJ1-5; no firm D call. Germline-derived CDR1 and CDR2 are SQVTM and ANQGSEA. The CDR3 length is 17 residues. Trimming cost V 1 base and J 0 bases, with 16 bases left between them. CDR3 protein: CSVEVAGQLCSNQPQHF. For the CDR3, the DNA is TGCAGCGTTGAAGTGGCAGGTCAACTATGTAGCAATCAGCCCCAGCATTTT.

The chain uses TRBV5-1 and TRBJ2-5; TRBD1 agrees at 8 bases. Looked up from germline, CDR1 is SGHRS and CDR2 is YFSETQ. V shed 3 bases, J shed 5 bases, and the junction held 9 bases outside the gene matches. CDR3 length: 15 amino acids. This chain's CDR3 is CASSSLGQGWETQYF. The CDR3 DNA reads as TGCGCCAGCAGCTCCCTAGGACAGGGATGGGAGACCCAGTACTTC.

CDR3 in DNA: TGTGCCAGCAACTACCGAGGGGGCGGTTCAGGTAAGGGCAATCAGCCCCAGCATTTT. Residues: CASNYRGGGSGKGNQPQHF. The chain carries TRBV6-6 and TRBJ1-5, with 7 bases fitting TRBD1. CDR1 is MNHNY and CDR2 is SVGAGI in the germline V gene (reference sequence). V trimming: 7 bases; J trimming: 2 bases; junction bases outside the gene matches: 20. The CDR3 is made up of 19 amino acids.